Listed below are T cell receptor beta chains from one sample, sequenced in a study of T cells expressing NK-cell markers. TCRdb re-called the 5' RACE reads and shows each CDR3 protein once, DNA omitted. The data include about 380,000 distinct CDR3 sequences; the top ten clones carry 5.2%. Material: blood T cells: a sorted CD56 or NKG2C T cell subset, CD4+ or CD8+ T cells, or bulk PBMC T cells (not recorded which). The receptors here all came from a man aged 18-70 years in good health. CDR3s include the opening cysteine and the closing phenylalanine or tryptophan.

CASSVAAKVATKKETQYF,TRBV9,TRBJ2-5
CASSERTSGRDTQYF,TRBV6-1,TRBJ2-3
CASSPGLAGGQYQETQYF,TRBV5-1,TRBJ2-5
CASSLSVQETQYF,TRBV12-3/TRBV12-4,TRBJ2-5
CASSEGLAGEQYF,TRBV10-2,TRBJ2-7
CASSTGRESYNEQFF,TRBV18,TRBJ2-1
CASGLALLQDSNQPQHF,TRBV12-5,TRBJ1-5
CASSQARTGGVWNEQFF,TRBV14,TRBJ2-1
CAWSVGQGVMNTEAFF,TRBV30,TRBJ1-1
CASTEVQGYGYTF,TRBV12-3/TRBV12-4,TRBJ1-2
CASSSLDGNIQYF,TRBV12-3/TRBV12-4,TRBJ2-4
CASSPGGTGGYEQYF,TRBV6-1,TRBJ2-7
CASSQGTAQSTQYF,TRBV4-2,TRBJ2-5